These 17 T cell receptor beta chains were sequenced from one sample in a study of blood T cell repertoires in COVID-19. Data came from immunoSEQ multiplex PCR; TCRdb stores just in-frame clones and leaves some out. The top ten clones hold around 7.3% of a sample with 200,000 to 250,000 clones, approximately 84% of them seen once. Specimen: peripheral blood. The receptors originated from a woman aged 45-59 years with active or convalescent COVID-19.

This clone was recorded only once. The gene calls are TRBV5-4 and TRBJ2-3; 8 bases agree with TRBD2. Germline CDR1 is SGHNT and CDR2 is YYREEE (reference sequence). The CDR3 runs 16 residues. Losses at the gene ends were 0 bases for V and 6 bases for J; bases not matched to a gene: 9. The CDR3 here is CASSLELADESDTQYF. The CDR3, as DNA: TGTGCCAGCAGCTTGGAACTAGCGGATGAATCCGATACGCAGTATTTT.

The chain carries TRBV9 and TRBJ2-5, with 8 bases matching TRBD2. With V trimmed by 4 bases and J by 5 bases, 4 bases remained unmatched. The germline gives CDR1 SGDLS, CDR2 YYNGEE. This CDR3 is 13 amino acids long. The CDR3 loop is CASSRAGAETQYF. DNA of the CDR3: TGTGCCAGCAGCAGAGCGGGAGCCGAGACCCAGTACTTC.

The table lists this clone with many counts. V and J are TRBV27 and TRBJ1-1; 8 nucleotides agree with TRBD1. V was pared by 3 bases and J by 0 bases, with 6 bases of the junction left unmatched. This CDR3 is built from 16 residues. The germline gives CDR1 MNHEY, CDR2 SMNVEV (reference sequence). Here the CDR3 DNA reads TGTGCCAGCAGTTTTTGGCAGGGGGCCTTGAACACTGAAGCTTTCTTT. Translating gives CASSFWQGALNTEAFF.

The V and J genes are TRBV7-6 and TRBJ1-1; no definite D call. The CDR3 sequence is 15 residues long. V dropped 4 bases and J dropped 3 bases, with 15 bases sitting between them. Germline-derived CDR1 and CDR2 are SGHVS and FNYEAQ. The CDR3 bases are TGTGCCAGCAGCTCCCTTGGGGAGGTAGACACTGAAGCTTTCTTT. Its protein product is CASSSLGEVDTEAFF.

Concerning this clone: The sample carries other DNA sequences with the same CDR3. The J gene is TRBJ2-5, the V gene TRBV5-1; 15 bases are a match to TRBD2. The CDR3 runs to 16 residues. Germline trimming cut 4 bases from V and 2 bases from J; bases unmatched to any gene: 3. Germline CDR1 is SGHRS and CDR2 is YFSETQ. In DNA form, the CDR3 reads TGCGCCAGCAGCCTGGGACTAGCGGGGGGACAAGAGACCCAGTACTTC. This sequence encodes CASSLGLAGGQETQYF.

This clone was found a few times. The rearrangement joins TRBV30 to TRBJ1-2; the match to TRBD1 covers 9 bases. This CDR3 is built from 16 residues. The V gene end was trimmed by 2 bases and the J gene end by 0 bases; junction bases not matched to a gene: 7. Germline V CDR1 and CDR2: GTSNPN, SVGIG (reference sequence). The CDR3 DNA follows: TGTGCCTGGAGTCCCCCCCGGACAGGGGCTAACTATGGCTACACCTTC. It yields the protein CAWSPPRTGANYGYTF.

The V call is TRBV28, the J call TRBJ2-1, with D possibly being TRBD2 (6 bases). Trimming shortened V by 5 bases and J by 0 bases, and 8 bases separated the two germline ends. Germline CDR1 reads MDHEN; CDR2 reads SYDVKM. The CDR3 has 14 residues. The CDR3 DNA reads as TGTGCCAGCAGTCGGAGGGGCTCCTACAATGAGCAGTTCTTC. Its translation is CASSRRGSYNEQFF.

This clone was recorded only once. The chain recombines TRBV19 with TRBJ1-5; possibly TRBD1 for D (5 bases). The CDR3 runs to 14 residues. V lost 7 bases to trimming and J lost 6 bases, with 16 bases between them. Germline values: CDR1 LNHDA, CDR2 SQIVND (reference sequence). This CDR3 is CASNLQGRGQPQHF. For the CDR3, the DNA is TGTGCCAGTAACCTCCAGGGAAGGGGTCAGCCCCAGCATTTT.

The table lists this clone with a count of one. The chain has TRBV10-3 and TRBJ2-3; D is possibly TRBD2 (5 bases). CDR3 length equals 18 residues. Trimming removed 0 bases from V and 2 bases from J, with 18 bases in between. Germline-derived CDR1 and CDR2 are ENHRY and SYGVKD. The chain's CDR3 is CAISESGASRRDTDTQYF. As DNA, the CDR3 is TGTGCCATCAGTGAGTCTGGAGCTAGCCGTAGAGACACAGATACGCAGTATTTT.

This clone was detected only once. This chain connects TRBV7-3 to TRBJ2-1, with 8 nucleotides matching TRBD1. Germline CDR1 reads SGHTA; CDR2 reads FQGTGA. CDR3 length: 14 residues. Germline trimming cut 3 bases from V and 10 bases from J; bases unmatched to any gene: 8. CDR3 loop: CASSFSGQGGEQFF. The CDR3 region has the DNA TGTGCCAGCAGCTTCTCCGGACAGGGCGGCGAGCAGTTCTTC.

V usage is TRBV6-5 and J usage is TRBJ1-3, with D maybe TRBD1 (6 bases). This CDR3 is 15 amino acids long. Germline V gives CDR1 MNHEY, CDR2 SVGAGI. With 6 bases removed from V and 2 bases from J, the gap between germline ends came to 14 bases. CDR3 sequence reads: CASRERGGAGNTIYF. CDR3 in DNA: TGTGCCAGCAGGGAGAGAGGGGGGGCTGGAAACACCATATATTTT.

A remark on this clone: Relative to the germline gene, one junction end is altered; a read error may explain this. The chain carries TRBV5-8 and TRBJ2-4; unclear D gene. CDR1 SGHTS and CDR2 YDEGEE come from the germline V gene. The CDR3 runs 15 residues. The DNA for the CDR3 is TGTGCCAGCACCTTGGGTAATAGAGCCGGAAACATTCAGTACTTC. Translation: CASTLGNRAGNIQYF.

A few counts support this clone. The chain couples TRBV15 to TRBJ2-2; weak D call: TRBD1 (7 bases). V dropped 1 base and J dropped 3 bases, with 9 bases sitting between them. This CDR3 comprises 15 residues. Germline V gives CDR1 LNHNV, CDR2 YYDKDF (reference sequence). The chain's CDR3 is CATSRGRGHTGELFF. CDR3 DNA sequence: TGTGCCACCAGCAGAGGGAGGGGGCACACCGGGGAGCTGTTTTTT.

This clone has a single count. This chain joins TRBV19 and TRBJ2-3; 10 bases map to TRBD2. J was trimmed by 6 bases and V by 1 base; bases with no gene match: 7. This CDR3 is 16 amino acids long. Germline V lookup: CDR1 LNHDA, CDR2 SQIVND (reference sequence). The CDR3 DNA reads TGTGCCAGTAGTATAGGCGGACTAGCGGAGGGGGATACGCAGTATTTT. Translation: CASSIGGLAEGDTQYF.

This chain uses TRBV19 with TRBJ2-5; possible D gene TRBD1, 5 bases. CDR3 length equals 13 residues. Germline V lookup: CDR1 LNHDA, CDR2 SQIVND (reference sequence). V was pared by 5 bases and J by 6 bases, with 13 bases between. CDR3 protein: CASSVQGWKTQYF. The CDR3 bases are TGTGCCAGTAGTGTCCAGGGCTGGAAGACCCAGTACTTC.

V is TRBV6-5 and J is TRBJ1-4; 7 bases agree with TRBD1. This CDR3 is 15 amino acids long. V gave up 7 bases and J gave up 4 bases; unmatched junction bases: 9. Germline CDR1 and CDR2: MNHEY and SVGAGI. The CDR3 sequence is CASTRQGYNNEKLFF. DNA of the CDR3: TGTGCCAGCACTCGACAGGGTTACAATAATGAAAAACTGTTTTTT.

This sequence joins TRBV20-1 and TRBJ1-4; no reliable D call. Trimming took 6 bases from V and 7 from J, leaving 9 bases between them. The germline V gene has CDR1 DFQATT and CDR2 SNEGSKA (reference sequence). The CDR3 has 11 residues. The CDR3 loop is CSAGSGEKLFF. The CDR3 DNA sequence: TGCAGTGCAGGCTCGGGTGAAAAACTGTTTTTT.